Sequencing of this T cell receptor beta chain was carried out in a study of early T cells in non-severe SARS-CoV-2 infection. Study observations and caveats: Matching against VDJdb likely underestimated virus-specific expansions, favoring anti-spike CD8.

Details on this clonotype: The antigen remains unidentified.

TCRdb re-called the 5' RACE reads with MiXCR, one entry per CDR3 protein. The sample has about 94,000 distinct CDR3 sequences, roughly 13% seen once. V was clipped by 1 base and J by 0 bases, with 7 bases between them. The V gene's germline CDR1 is SNHLY and CDR2 FYNNEI. The CDR3 extends over 14 amino acids. This chain links TRBV2 with TRBJ2-7; D remains unclear. The specimen sequenced was whole blood. This clonotype originated in an adult who was a healthcare worker with PCR-confirmed SARS-CoV-2 infection or an uninfected control (not recorded which). CDR3: CASSEGISSYEQYF. The CDR3 nucleotides read TGTGCCAGCAGTGAAGGTATTAGCTCCTACGAGCAGTACTTC.